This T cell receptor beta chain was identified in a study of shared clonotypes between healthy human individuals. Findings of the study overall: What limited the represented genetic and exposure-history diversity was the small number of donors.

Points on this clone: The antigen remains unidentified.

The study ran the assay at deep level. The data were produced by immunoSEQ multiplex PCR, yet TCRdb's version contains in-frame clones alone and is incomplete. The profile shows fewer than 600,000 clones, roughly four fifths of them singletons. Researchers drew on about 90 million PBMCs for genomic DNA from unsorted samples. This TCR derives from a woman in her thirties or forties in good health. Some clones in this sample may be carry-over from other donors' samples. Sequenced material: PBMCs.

The CDR3 reads CAISDAVGGNQPQHF. The CDR3 coding sequence is TGTGCCATCAGTGATGCGGTTGGCGGCAATCAGCCCCAGCATTTT. The chain links TRBV10-3 to TRBJ1-5; no reliable D call. In germline, CDR1 is ENHRY, CDR2 SYGVKD. Trimming shortened V by 3 bases and J by 2 bases, and 11 bases separated the two germline ends. The CDR3 loop spans 15 amino acids.